This TCR beta chain was sequenced during a study of blood T cell repertoires in COVID-19. Turning to the study itself: Material from acute and convalescent COVID-19 was sourced from the United States, Italy and Spain. PBMCs, B-cell-depleted T cells, or T cells provided the cDNA or gDNA that made up the material.

The ends were cut back, 1 base at V and 1 base at J, with 9 bases in the middle. The CDR3 contains 15 residues. The germline V gene encodes CDR1 KGHDR and CDR2 SFDVKD. In the original workflow: Reference gene primer amplification yielded estimated nucleated cell counts. Here immunoSEQ multiplex PCR was the method, and the copy in TCRdb shows in-frame clones only, minus some. Clone size and the V and J calls come from that table; the DNA yielded D and trimming. This table holds 15,000 to 20,000 clones, around nine tenths found once. The clonotype was recovered from a man in his fifties or sixties with active COVID-19. Sequenced: peripheral blood. The V call is TRBV24-1, the J call TRBJ2-5; tentatively, D is TRBD1 (6 bases). This chain's CDR3 is CATSDLRGGQETQYF. The DNA for the CDR3 is TGTGCCACCAGTGATTTAAGAGGGGGCCAAGAGACCCAGTACTTC.